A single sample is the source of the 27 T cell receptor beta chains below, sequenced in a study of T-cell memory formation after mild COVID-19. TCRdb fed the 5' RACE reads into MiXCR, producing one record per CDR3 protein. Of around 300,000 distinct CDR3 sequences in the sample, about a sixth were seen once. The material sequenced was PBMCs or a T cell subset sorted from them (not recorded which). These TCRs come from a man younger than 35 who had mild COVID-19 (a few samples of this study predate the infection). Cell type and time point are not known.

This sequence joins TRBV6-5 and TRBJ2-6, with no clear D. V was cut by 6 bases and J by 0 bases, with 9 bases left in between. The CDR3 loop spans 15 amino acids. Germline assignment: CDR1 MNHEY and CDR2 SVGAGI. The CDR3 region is CASRPTSSGANVLTF. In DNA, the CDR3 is TGTGCCAGCAGGCCCACCTCCTCTGGGGCCAACGTCCTGACTTTC.

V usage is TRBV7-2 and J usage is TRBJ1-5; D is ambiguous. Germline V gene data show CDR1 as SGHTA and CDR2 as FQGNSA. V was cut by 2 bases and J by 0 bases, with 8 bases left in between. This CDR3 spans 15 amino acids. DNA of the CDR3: TGTGCCAGCAGCTTATATCAGAATAGCAATCAGCCCCAGCATTTT. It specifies CASSLYQNSNQPQHF.

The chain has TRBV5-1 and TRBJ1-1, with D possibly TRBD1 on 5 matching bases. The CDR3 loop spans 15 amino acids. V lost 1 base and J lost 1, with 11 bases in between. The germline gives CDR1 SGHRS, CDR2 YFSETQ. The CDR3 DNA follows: TGCGCCAGCAGCTTGCAGGGCGGTCCGAACACTGAAGCTTTCTTT. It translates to CASSLQGGPNTEAFF.

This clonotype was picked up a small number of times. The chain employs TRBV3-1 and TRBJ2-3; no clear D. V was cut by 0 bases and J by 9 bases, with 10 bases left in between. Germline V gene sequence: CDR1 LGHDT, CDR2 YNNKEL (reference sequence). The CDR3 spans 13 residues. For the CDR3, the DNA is TGTGCCAGCAGCCAAGATCGGCGTCCCACGCAGTATTTT. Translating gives CASSQDRRPTQYF.

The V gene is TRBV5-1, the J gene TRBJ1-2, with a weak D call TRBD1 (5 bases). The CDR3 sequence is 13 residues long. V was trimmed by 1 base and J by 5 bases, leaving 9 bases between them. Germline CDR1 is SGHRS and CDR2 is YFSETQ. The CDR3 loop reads CASSLRTRYGYTF. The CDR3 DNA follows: TGCGCCAGCAGCTTGAGGACAAGATATGGCTACACCTTC.

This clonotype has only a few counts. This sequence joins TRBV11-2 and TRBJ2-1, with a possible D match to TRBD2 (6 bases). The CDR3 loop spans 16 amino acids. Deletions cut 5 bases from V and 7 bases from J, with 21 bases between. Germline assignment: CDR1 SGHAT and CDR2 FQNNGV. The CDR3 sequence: CASSPAGGDPENEQFF. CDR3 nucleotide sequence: TGTGCCAGCAGCCCCGCAGGCGGGGACCCTGAGAATGAGCAGTTCTTC.

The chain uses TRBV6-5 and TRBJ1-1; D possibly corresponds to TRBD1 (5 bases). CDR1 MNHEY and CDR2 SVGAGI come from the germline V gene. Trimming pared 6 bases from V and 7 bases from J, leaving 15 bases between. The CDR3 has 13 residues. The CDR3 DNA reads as TGTGCCAGCAGCCAGGGACTGAGTCTTGAAGCTTTCTTT. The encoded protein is CASSQGLSLEAFF.

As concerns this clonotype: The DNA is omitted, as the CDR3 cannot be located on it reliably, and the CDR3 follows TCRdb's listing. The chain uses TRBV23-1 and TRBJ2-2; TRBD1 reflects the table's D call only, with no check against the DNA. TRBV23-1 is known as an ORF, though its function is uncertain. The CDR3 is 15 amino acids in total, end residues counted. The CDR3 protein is CASSPAGVAPGSCFF.

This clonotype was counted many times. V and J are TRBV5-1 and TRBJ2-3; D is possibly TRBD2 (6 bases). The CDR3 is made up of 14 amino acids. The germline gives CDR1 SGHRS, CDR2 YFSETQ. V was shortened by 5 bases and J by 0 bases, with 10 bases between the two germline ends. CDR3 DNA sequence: TGCGCCAGCAGAGTAGCGGTGAGCACAGATACGCAGTATTTT. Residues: CASRVAVSTDTQYF.

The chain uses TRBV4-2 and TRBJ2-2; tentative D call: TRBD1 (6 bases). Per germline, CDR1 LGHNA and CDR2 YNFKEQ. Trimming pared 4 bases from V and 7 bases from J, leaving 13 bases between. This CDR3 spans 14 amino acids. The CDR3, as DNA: TGTGCCAGCAGCCGGACAGTTTTGATCGGGGAGCTGTTTTTT. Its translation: CASSRTVLIGELFF.

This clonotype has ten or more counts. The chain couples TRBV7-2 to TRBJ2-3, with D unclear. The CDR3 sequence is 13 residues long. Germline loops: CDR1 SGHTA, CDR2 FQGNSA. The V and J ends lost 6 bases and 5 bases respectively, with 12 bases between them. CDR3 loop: CASSLEREDTQYF. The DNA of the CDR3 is TGTGCCAGCAGTTTGGAAAGGGAAGATACGCAGTATTTT.

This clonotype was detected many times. In DNA, the CDR3 is TGTGCCAGCAATGATTTTGGCAATCAGCCCCAGCATTTT. Its translation: CASNDFGNQPQHF. The gene calls are TRBV2 and TRBJ1-5; D is uncertain. Germline V gives CDR1 SNHLY, CDR2 FYNNEI. This CDR3 has 13 amino acids. V was pared by 7 bases and J by 2 bases, with 9 bases between.

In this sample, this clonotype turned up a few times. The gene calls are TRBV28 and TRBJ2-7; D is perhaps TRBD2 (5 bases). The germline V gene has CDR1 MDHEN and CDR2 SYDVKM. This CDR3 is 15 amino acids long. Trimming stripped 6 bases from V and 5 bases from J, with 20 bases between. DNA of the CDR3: TGTGCCAGCAGCTCCGAGGGCCGGGCAGAGGACGAGCAGTACGTC. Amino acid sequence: CASSSEGRAEDEQYV.

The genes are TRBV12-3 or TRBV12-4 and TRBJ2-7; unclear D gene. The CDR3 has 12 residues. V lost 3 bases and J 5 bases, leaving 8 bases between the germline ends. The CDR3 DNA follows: TGTGCCAGCAGTTTTACCTACGACGAGCAGTACTTC. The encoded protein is CASSFTYDEQYF.

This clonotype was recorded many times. The CDR3 coding sequence is TGTGCCAGCAACCACGGGGGCCCGTCCACAGATACGCAGTATTTT. It translates to CASNHGGPSTDTQYF. J is TRBJ2-3 and V is TRBV7-2; TRBD1 or TRBD2 may be the D gene (6 bases each). V lost 7 bases, J lost 2 bases, and 16 bases lay in between. The CDR3 is 15 amino acids. CDR1 is SGHTA, CDR2 FQGNSA, per germline.

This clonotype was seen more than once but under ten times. The CDR3 spells CASSLGQNNSPLHF. The CDR3 DNA sequence: TGCGCCAGCAGCTTGGGACAGAATAATTCACCCCTCCACTTT. The V gene is TRBV5-1, the J gene TRBJ1-6; tentatively, D is TRBD1 (5 bases). The ends were cut back, 0 bases at V and 5 bases at J, with 6 bases in the middle. Per the germline V gene, CDR1 is SGHRS and CDR2 is YFSETQ. The CDR3 loop spans 14 amino acids.

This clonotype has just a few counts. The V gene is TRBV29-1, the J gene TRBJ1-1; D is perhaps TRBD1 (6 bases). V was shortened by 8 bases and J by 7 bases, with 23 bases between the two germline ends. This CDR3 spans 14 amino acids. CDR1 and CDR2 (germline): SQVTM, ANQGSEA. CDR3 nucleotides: TGCAGCTGCGGGATAGGGGGGGGATTGGGTGAAGCTTTCTTT. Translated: CSCGIGGGLGEAFF.

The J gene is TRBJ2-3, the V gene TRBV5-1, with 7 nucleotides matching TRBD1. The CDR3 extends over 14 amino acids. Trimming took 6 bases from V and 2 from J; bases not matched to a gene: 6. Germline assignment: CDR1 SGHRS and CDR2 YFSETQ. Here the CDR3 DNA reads TGCGCCAGCACCCAGACAGGGACCACAGATACGCAGTATTTT. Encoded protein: CASTQTGTTDTQYF.

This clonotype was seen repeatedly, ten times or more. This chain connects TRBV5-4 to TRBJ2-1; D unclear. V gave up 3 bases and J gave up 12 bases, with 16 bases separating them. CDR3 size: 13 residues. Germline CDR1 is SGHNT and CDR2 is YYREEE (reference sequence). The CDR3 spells CASSSYEAFGQFF. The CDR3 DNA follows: TGTGCCAGCAGCTCCTATGAGGCGTTTGGGCAGTTCTTC.

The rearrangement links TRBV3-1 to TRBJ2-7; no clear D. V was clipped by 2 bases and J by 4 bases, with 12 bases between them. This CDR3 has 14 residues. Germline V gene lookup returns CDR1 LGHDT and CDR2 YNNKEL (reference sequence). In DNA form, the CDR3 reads TGTGCCAGCAGCCAATACCCGGGCGAGTACGAGCAGTACTTC. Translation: CASSQYPGEYEQYF.

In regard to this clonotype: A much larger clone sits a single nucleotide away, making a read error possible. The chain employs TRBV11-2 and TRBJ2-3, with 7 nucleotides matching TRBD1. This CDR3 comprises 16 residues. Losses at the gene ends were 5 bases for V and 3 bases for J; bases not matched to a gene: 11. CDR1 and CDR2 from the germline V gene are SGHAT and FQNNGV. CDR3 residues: CASSTTTGMETDTQYF. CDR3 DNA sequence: TGTGCCAGCAGCACTACGACAGGGATGGAGACAGATACGCAGTATTTT.

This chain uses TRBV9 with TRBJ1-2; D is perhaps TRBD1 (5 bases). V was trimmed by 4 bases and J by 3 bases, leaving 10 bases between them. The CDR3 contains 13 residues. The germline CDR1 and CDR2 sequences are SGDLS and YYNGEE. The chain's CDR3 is CASSPGAHYGYTF. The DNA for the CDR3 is TGTGCCAGCAGCCCCGGGGCGCACTATGGCTACACCTTC.

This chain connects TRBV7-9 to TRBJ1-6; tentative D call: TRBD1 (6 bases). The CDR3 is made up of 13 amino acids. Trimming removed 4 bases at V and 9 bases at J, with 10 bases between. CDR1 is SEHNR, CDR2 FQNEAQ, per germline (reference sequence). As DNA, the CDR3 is TGTGCCAGCAGCTACGAACAGGGTTCACCCCTCCACTTT. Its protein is CASSYEQGSPLHF.

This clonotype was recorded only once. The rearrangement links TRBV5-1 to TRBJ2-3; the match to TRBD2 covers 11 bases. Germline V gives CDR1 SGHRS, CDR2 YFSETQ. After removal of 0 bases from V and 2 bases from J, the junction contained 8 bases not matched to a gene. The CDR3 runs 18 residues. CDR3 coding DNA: TGCGCCAGCAGCTTGGGGCTAGCGGGGGGAACATTCACAGATACGCAGTATTTT. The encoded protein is CASSLGLAGGTFTDTQYF.

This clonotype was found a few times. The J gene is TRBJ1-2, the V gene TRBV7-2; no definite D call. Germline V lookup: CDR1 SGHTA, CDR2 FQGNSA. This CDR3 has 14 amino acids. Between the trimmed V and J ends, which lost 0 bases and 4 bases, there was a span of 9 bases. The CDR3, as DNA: TGTGCCAGCAGCTTAGCTCTGATGGGCTATGGCTACACCTTC. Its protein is CASSLALMGYGYTF.

CDR3 region: CASSVPGPEETQYF. The CDR3 DNA reads as TGTGCCAGCAGCGTTCCGGGACCGGAAGAGACCCAGTACTTC. The chain links TRBV7-6 to TRBJ2-5; perhaps D is TRBD1 or TRBD2 (5 bases each). The CDR3 consists of 14 residues. Germline V gene lookup returns CDR1 SGHVS and CDR2 FNYEAQ. Trimming removed 5 bases at V and 3 bases at J, with 13 bases between.

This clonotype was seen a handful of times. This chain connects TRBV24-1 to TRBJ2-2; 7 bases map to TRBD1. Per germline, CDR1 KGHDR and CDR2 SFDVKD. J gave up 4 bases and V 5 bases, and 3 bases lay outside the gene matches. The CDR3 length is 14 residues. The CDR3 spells CATSGNRGTGELFF. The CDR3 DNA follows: TGTGCCACCAGTGGCAACAGGGGCACCGGGGAGCTGTTTTTT.